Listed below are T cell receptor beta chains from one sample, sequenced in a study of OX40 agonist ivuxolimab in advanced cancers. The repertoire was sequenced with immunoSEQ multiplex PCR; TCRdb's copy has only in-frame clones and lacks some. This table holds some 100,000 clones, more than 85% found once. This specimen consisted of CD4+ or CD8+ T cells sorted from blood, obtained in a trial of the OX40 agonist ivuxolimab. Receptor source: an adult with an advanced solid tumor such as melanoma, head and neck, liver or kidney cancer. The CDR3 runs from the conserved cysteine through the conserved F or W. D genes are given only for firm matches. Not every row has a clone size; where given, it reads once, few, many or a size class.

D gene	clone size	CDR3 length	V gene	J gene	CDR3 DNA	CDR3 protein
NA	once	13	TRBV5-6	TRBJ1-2	TGTGCCAGCAGCGAAGTTTCGAATTATGGCTACACCTTC	CASSEVSNYGYTF
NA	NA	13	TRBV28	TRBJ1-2	TGTGCCAGCAGTTTAGACCTTAACTATGGCTACACCTTC	CASSLDLNYGYTF
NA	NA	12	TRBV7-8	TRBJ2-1	TGTGCCAGCAGCGGGTCAGGGGATGAGCAGTTCTTC	CASSGSGDEQFF
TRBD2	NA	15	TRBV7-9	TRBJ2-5	TGTGCCAGCAGCTTTAGCGGGACTTACCAAGAGACCCAGTACTTC	CASSFSGTYQETQYF
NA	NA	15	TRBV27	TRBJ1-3	TGTGCCAGCAGTTTATCTAATCTCCAAGGAAACACCATATATTTT	CASSLSNLQGNTIYF
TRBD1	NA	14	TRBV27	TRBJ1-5	TGTGCCAGCAGTTTACTACAGGGGGGTCAGCCCCAGCATTTT	CASSLLQGGQPQHF
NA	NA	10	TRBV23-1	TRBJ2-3	TGCGCCGCAGGGACAGATACGCAGTATTTT	CAAGTDTQYF
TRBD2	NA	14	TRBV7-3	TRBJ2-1	TGTGCCAGCAGCCCGCCGGGGACTAACAATGAGCAGTTCTTC	CASSPPGTNNEQFF
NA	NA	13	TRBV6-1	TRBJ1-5	TGTGCCAGCAGTGGGGAGGAATCTCAGCCCCAGCATTTT	CASSGEESQPQHF
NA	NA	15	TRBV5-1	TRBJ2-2	TGCGCCAGCAGCTTGGTTCGGGGGAACACCGGGGAGCTGTTTTTT	CASSLVRGNTGELFF
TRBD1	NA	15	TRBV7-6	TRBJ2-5	TGTGCCAGCAGCTTAGAGGGACAGGAGGGAGAGACCCAGTACTTC	CASSLEGQEGETQYF
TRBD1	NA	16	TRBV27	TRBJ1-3	TGTGCCAGCAGTCCCGGGACAGCCGTCTCTGGAAACACCATATATTTT	CASSPGTAVSGNTIYF
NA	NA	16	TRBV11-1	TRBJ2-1	TGTGCCAGCAACCTTGGGGGGGGCACACCTAGGAATGAGCAGTTCTTC	CASNLGGGTPRNEQFF
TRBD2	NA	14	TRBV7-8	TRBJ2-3	TGTGCCAGCACCCGGACTAGATCTCCGCCGGGGCAGTATTTT	CASTRTRSPPGQYF
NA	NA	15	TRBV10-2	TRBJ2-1	TGCGCCAGCAGTGAGAGTAGCGGAGGGGGGAGTGAGCAGTTCTTC	CASSESSGGGSEQFF
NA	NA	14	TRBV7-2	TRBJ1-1	TGTGCCAGCAGCCCCCGGTGGGCAGACACTGAAGCTTTCTTT	CASSPRWADTEAFF
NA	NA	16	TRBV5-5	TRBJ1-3	TGTGCCAGCAGCTTGGTTGTAGCTGCTTCTGGAAACACCATATATTTT	CASSLVVAASGNTIYF
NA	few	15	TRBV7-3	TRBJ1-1	TGTGCCAGCAGCTTAGGCCCAGGGACGGACACTGAAGCTTTCTTT	CASSLGPGTDTEAFF
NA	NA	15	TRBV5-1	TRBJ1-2	TGCGCCAGCAGCCCGTTCCCGGGGGCTAACTATGGCTACACCTTC	CASSPFPGANYGYTF
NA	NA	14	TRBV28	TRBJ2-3	TGTGCCAGCAGTTTATCCCAGGGGGGCGATACGCAGTATTTT	CASSLSQGGDTQYF
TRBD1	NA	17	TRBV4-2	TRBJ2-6	TGTGCCAGCAGCCAAGGGGACAGGATGTCTGGGGCCAACGTCCTGACTTTC	CASSQGDRMSGANVLTF
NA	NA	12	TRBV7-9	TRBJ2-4	TGTGCCAGCAGCTTCTCGGAGGGACGGGGGTACTTC	CASSFSEGRGYF
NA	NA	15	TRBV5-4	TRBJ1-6	TGTGCCAGCAGAACCGAGGCAGGGGTCAATTCACCCCTCCACTTT	CASRTEAGVNSPLHF
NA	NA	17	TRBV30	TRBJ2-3	TGTGCCTGGAGTGGGGACTTCGGGGCGTTAAGCACAGATACGCAGTATTTT	CAWSGDFGALSTDTQYF
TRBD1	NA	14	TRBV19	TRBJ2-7	TGTGCCAGTCTGGGAAGGCAGGGGGCGTACGAGCAGTACTTC	CASLGRQGAYEQYF
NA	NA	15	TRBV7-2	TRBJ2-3	TGTGCCAGCAGCTTAGGTGGCAGGCGGACAGATACGCAGTATTTT	CASSLGGRRTDTQYF
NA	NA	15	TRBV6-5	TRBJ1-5	TGTGCCAGCAGTTACTCCAGGGCGGCCAATCAGCCCCAGCATTTT	CASSYSRAANQPQHF
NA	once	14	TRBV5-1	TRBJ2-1	TGCGCCAGCAGCTGGGGACTTGCATACAATGAGCAGTTCTTC	CASSWGLAYNEQFF
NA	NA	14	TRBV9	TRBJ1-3	TGTGCCAGCAGCGCCGGGAATCCTGGAAACACCATATATTTT	CASSAGNPGNTIYF
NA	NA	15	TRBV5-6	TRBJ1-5	TGTGCCAGCAGCTTGGGACAGTTGGGGAATCAGCCCCAGCATTTT	CASSLGQLGNQPQHF
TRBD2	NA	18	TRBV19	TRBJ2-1	TGTGCCAGTACCCCGGGGGGTCCCAGCGTCGACTCCTACAATGAGCAGTTCTTC	CASTPGGPSVDSYNEQFF
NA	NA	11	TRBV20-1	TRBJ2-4	TGCAGTGCCAGCCTCGAAAACATTCAGTACTTC	CSASLENIQYF